This T cell receptor beta chain is from a study of blood T cell repertoires in COVID-19. As for the study in general: COVID-19 samples, acute and convalescent, were from the United States, Italy and Spain. Nucleic acid was either cDNA or gDNA, and it came from T cells, B-cell-depleted T cells, or PBMCs.

CDR1 is MDHEN, CDR2 SYDVKM, per germline. The CDR3 extends over 13 amino acids. V gave up 2 bases and J gave up 11 bases; unmatched junction bases: 8. As processed by the authors: Amplification from reference gene primers served as the basis for estimated nucleated cell counts. Clones were sequenced by immunoSEQ multiplex PCR, and TCRdb holds only the in-frame ones, with some missing. The D gene and trimming were derived from the DNA, and the V and J assignments and clone size from that table. The data show around 200,000 clones, 80% to 90% seen once. The sequence was obtained from a man aged 50-59 years with active or convalescent COVID-19. V usage is TRBV28 and J usage is TRBJ1-2; 7 nucleotides match TRBD1. Sequenced: peripheral blood. Written as DNA, the CDR3 is TGTGCCAGCAGTTTAGCGCAGGACAGGTGGTACACCTTC. Translating it yields CASSLAQDRWYTF.